This T cell receptor beta chain was sequenced during a study of blood T cell repertoires in COVID-19. Study details: T cells, B-cell-depleted T cells, or PBMCs supplied cDNA or gDNA.

The germline V gene has CDR1 SGDLS and CDR2 YYNGEE. The CDR3 consists of 13 residues. The V end was cut by 4 bases, the J end by 4 bases, with 9 bases between. Original data processing: Using reference gene primer amplification, nucleated cell counts were estimated. Profiled with immunoSEQ multiplex PCR; TCRdb holds only in-frame clones, not every one. The D gene and trimming were derived from the DNA, and the V and J assignments and clone size from that table. The data contain about 330,000 clones, around nine tenths of them singletons. The source is a woman in her 50s with active or convalescent COVID-19. This sequence joins TRBV9 and TRBJ1-3; unclear D gene. The material sequenced was peripheral blood. The CDR3 coding sequence is TGTGCCAGCAGCCCCCGCGGGGGAAACACCATATATTTT. Its translation is CASSPRGGNTIYF.